This record covers a single TCR beta chain. No antigen is known for it. Method: immunoSEQ multiplex PCR; TCRdb's copy keeps in-frame clones and lacks some. Counted here are roughly 100,000 clones, 88% occurring once; the ten biggest clones make up 9.1%. The CDR3 loop spans 12 amino acids. Looked up from germline, CDR1 is LNHDA and CDR2 is SQIVND (reference sequence). Deletions cut 2 bases from V and 7 bases from J, with 6 bases between. The sample belongs to a study of T cell responses to AZD1222 COVID-19 vaccine. Study-level background: Some second doses came at about 4 weeks and others at about 12 weeks; these were pooled.

Overall study results and limits: Donors were largely white British and mainly female; clonal diversity was possibly underestimated. Seropositive AZD1222 recipients at baseline numbered only five or six.

This TCR was sampled from an adult in good health. V gene TRBV19 combines with J gene TRBJ1-5; unclear D gene. Sample: peripheral blood, taken on day 0 of AZD1222 vaccination. CDR3 nucleotide sequence: TGTGCCAGTAGTATACCCAAACAGCCCCAGCATTTT. It translates to CASSIPKQPQHF.